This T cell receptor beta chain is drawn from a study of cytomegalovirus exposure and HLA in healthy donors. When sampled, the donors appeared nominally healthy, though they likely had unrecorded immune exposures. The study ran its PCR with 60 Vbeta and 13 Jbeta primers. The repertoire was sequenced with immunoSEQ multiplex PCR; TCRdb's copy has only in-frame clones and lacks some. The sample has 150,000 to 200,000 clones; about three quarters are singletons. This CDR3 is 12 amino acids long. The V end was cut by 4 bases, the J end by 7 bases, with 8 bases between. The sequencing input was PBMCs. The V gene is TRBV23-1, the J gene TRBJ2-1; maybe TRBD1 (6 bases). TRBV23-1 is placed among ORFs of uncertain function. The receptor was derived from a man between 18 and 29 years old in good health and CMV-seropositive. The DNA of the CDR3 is TGCGCCAGCAGTCCAGGGGTGAATGAGCAGTTCTTC. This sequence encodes CASSPGVNEQFF.